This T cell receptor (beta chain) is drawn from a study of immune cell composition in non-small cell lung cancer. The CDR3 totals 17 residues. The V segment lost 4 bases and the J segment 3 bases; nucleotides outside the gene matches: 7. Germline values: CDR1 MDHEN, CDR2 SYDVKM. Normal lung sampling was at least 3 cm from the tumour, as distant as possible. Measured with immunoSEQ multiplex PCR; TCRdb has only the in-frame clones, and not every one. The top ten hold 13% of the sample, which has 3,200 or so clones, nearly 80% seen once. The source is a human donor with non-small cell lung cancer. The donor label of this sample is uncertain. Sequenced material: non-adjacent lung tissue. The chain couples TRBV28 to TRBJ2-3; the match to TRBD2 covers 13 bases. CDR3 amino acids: CASSSWTSGRGTDTQYF. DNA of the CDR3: TGTGCCAGCAGTTCCTGGACTAGCGGGAGAGGAACAGATACGCAGTATTTT.